This passage covers 32 T cell receptor beta chains from one sample sequenced in a study of T cell changes during pregnancy in multiple sclerosis. The method was immunoSEQ multiplex PCR; TCRdb's version includes in-frame clones alone and lacks a portion of them. This table holds roughly 110,000 clones, about nine tenths found once. The source material was peripheral blood, sampled in the third trimester of pregnancy. Receptors were obtained from a female donor in good health, enrolled as a control in a pregnancy study.

V usage is TRBV5-6 and J usage is TRBJ2-5, with TRBD2 identical over 10 bases. With V trimmed by 4 bases and J by 4 bases, 10 bases remained unmatched. The germline V gene encodes CDR1 SGHDT and CDR2 YYEEEE. The CDR3 has 16 residues. CDR3 amino acids: CASSEQRGGTGETQYF. CDR3 nucleotides: TGTGCCAGCAGCGAACAGCGGGGGGGCACCGGAGAGACCCAGTACTTC.

The gene calls are TRBV15 and TRBJ1-6; D may be TRBD1 (6 bases). Germline CDR1 reads LNHNV; CDR2 reads YYDKDF (reference sequence). CDR3 length: 16 amino acids. With 0 bases removed from V and 4 bases from J, the gap between germline ends came to 10 bases. CDR3 in amino acids: CATSRERTAYNSPLHF. The CDR3 DNA sequence: TGTGCCACCAGCAGAGAGAGGACAGCTTATAATTCACCCCTCCACTTT.

This clone appeared a single time. This chain joins TRBV6-5 and TRBJ2-1; D might be TRBD1 (5 bases). There are 15 residues in the CDR3. The V and J ends lost 6 bases and 2 bases respectively, with 14 bases between them. CDR1 and CDR2 (germline): MNHEY, SVGAGI. The CDR3 nucleotides read TGTGCCAGCAGCCTGGATCGACAGCCCTACAATGAGCAGTTCTTC. Protein: CASSLDRQPYNEQFF.

This clone was detected only once. The chain has TRBV30 and TRBJ1-5; 10 nucleotides agree with TRBD1. Germline CDR1 is GTSNPN and CDR2 is SVGIG (reference sequence). J lost 2 bases, V lost 2 bases, and 9 bases had no gene match. The CDR3 runs 17 residues. CDR3 sequence: CAWSPDRGWGGNQPQHF. The DNA for the CDR3 is TGTGCCTGGAGTCCGGACAGGGGGTGGGGGGGCAATCAGCCCCAGCATTTT.

The chain links TRBV7-9 to TRBJ2-1; TRBD1 agrees at 7 bases. The CDR3 is 18 amino acids. Germline CDR1 is SEHNR and CDR2 is FQNEAQ (reference sequence). Trimming cost V 6 bases and J 4 bases; bases outside gene matches: 18. Written as DNA, the CDR3 is TGTGCCAGCAGGGGGAACAGGGGCGCGAGTCCTTCGTACAATGAGCAGTTCTTC. Its protein product is CASRGNRGASPSYNEQFF.

This chain connects TRBV5-1 to TRBJ1-1; D is ambiguous. Trimming took off 0 bases at V and 0 bases at J, with 6 bases between the two ends. Germline V lookup: CDR1 SGHRS, CDR2 YFSETQ. CDR3 length: 14 residues. The CDR3 DNA reads as TGCGCCAGCAGCTTGGCAGAAATGAACACTGAAGCTTTCTTT. Translation: CASSLAEMNTEAFF.

This clone was seen a single time. The V gene is TRBV6-1, the J gene TRBJ1-1; D ambiguous. CDR1 and CDR2 (germline): MNHNS, SASEGT. V lost 2 bases and J lost 5, with 15 bases in between. The CDR3 loop spans 15 amino acids. The CDR3: CASSEKAAERTEAFF. In DNA, the CDR3 is TGTGCCAGCAGTGAAAAAGCAGCGGAAAGGACTGAAGCTTTCTTT.

The gene calls are TRBV4-1 and TRBJ1-6, with 7 bases lining up with TRBD1. The CDR3 runs 15 residues. The V and J ends lost 2 bases and 4 bases, in that order; junction bases with no gene match: 2. Germline V CDR1 and CDR2: MGHRA, YSYEKL. The CDR3 loop reads CASSQLGQYNSPLHF. CDR3 nucleotide sequence: TGCGCCAGCAGCCAACTGGGACAGTATAATTCACCCCTCCACTTT.

The V call is TRBV28, the J call TRBJ1-2, with TRBD1 identical over 7 bases. Germline CDR1 reads MDHEN; CDR2 reads SYDVKM. The trim removed 5 bases at V and 6 bases at J, leaving 6 bases unmatched. The CDR3 spans 13 residues. Written as DNA, the CDR3 is TGTGCCAGCAGTCTCACAGGGGCGGATGGCTACACCTTC. This gives the protein CASSLTGADGYTF.

The rearrangement links TRBV5-4 to TRBJ1-2, with 8 bases fitting TRBD1. Per the germline V gene, CDR1 is SGHNT and CDR2 is YYREEE (reference sequence). CDR3 length: 16 amino acids. Trimming took 4 bases from V and 7 from J; bases not matched to a gene: 15. The CDR3 spells CASSPTFSRGRGGYTF. The DNA for the CDR3 is TGTGCCAGCAGCCCTACTTTTAGCAGGGGGCGCGGTGGCTACACCTTC.

J is TRBJ1-1 and V is TRBV19, with TRBD1 matching over 9 bases. Trimming removed 1 base from V and 1 base from J; junction bases left unmatched: 10. CDR1 is LNHDA and CDR2 is SQIVND in the germline V gene (reference sequence). The CDR3 extends over 18 amino acids. As DNA, the CDR3 is TGTGCCAGTAGTATAGTAGACGGGACAGGGAATAGGAACACTGAAGCTTTCTTT. It codes for CASSIVDGTGNRNTEAFF.

The chain links TRBV2 to TRBJ1-6; TRBD1 aligns across 7 bases. Germline CDR1 SNHLY, CDR2 FYNNEI. The CDR3 consists of 12 residues. J lost 10 bases, V lost 6 bases, and 3 bases had no gene match. This chain's CDR3 is CASRGDRSPLHF. CDR3 bases: TGTGCCAGCAGGGGGGACAGATCACCCCTCCACTTT.

The J gene is TRBJ1-1, the V gene TRBV18; D perhaps matches TRBD1 (6 bases). This CDR3 comprises 15 residues. Germline-derived CDR1 and CDR2 are KGHSH and LQKENI. V lost 3 bases to trimming and J lost 3 bases, with 14 bases between them. The CDR3 here is CASSPRQAEDTEAFF. The CDR3 bases are TGTGCCAGCTCACCCAGACAGGCGGAAGACACTGAAGCTTTCTTT.

The chain carries TRBV19 and TRBJ1-2, with TRBD1 matching 8 bases. With V trimmed by 3 bases and J by 8 bases, 11 bases remained unmatched. The CDR3 has 15 amino acids. Per germline, CDR1 LNHDA and CDR2 SQIVND (reference sequence). The CDR3 is CASSIPRTGFGGYTF. The CDR3 nucleotides read TGTGCCAGTAGTATCCCAAGGACAGGGTTCGGGGGCTACACCTTC.

The rearrangement links TRBV5-4 to TRBJ1-6, with no clear D. CDR3 length: 12 amino acids. The germline CDR1 and CDR2 sequences are SGHNT and YYREEE (reference sequence). Deletions cut 4 bases from V and 7 bases from J, with 6 bases between. The CDR3 bases are TGTGCCAGCAGCCCTCGGAATTCACCCCTCCACTTT. This codes for CASSPRNSPLHF. The full variable domain, rest sourced from reference TRBV5-4 and TRBJ1-6, is ETGVTQSPTHLIKTRGQQVTLRCSSQSGHNTVSWYQQALGQGPQFIFQYYREEENGRGNFPPRFSGLQFPNYSSELNVNALELDDSALYLCASSPRNSPLHFGNGTRLTVT.

In DNA, the CDR3 is TGTGCCAGCAGTGCATACAGGGGTGGGTCAGATACGCAGTATTTT. It codes for CASSAYRGGSDTQYF. The rearrangement joins TRBV2 to TRBJ2-3, with 7 bases that match TRBD1. The CDR3 sequence is 15 residues long. The V segment lost 4 bases and the J segment 4 bases; nucleotides outside the gene matches: 8. Germline values: CDR1 SNHLY, CDR2 FYNNEI.

The chain has TRBV5-4 and TRBJ2-1; 7 nucleotides agree with TRBD1. This CDR3 spans 12 amino acids. Looked up from germline, CDR1 is SGHNT and CDR2 is YYREEE (reference sequence). The V gene end was trimmed by 2 bases and the J gene end by 10 bases; junction bases not matched to a gene: 3. In DNA, the CDR3 is TGTGCCAGCAGCTTCGACAGGGTGGAGCAGTTCTTC. It specifies CASSFDRVEQFF. Based on the CDR3 plus reference TRBV5-4 and TRBJ2-1, the full variable domain is ETGVTQSPTHLIKTRGQQVTLRCSSQSGHNTVSWYQQALGQGPQFIFQYYREEENGRGNFPPRFSGLQFPNYSSELNVNALELDDSALYLCASSFDRVEQFFGPGTRLTVL.

V and J are TRBV2 and TRBJ2-7; TRBD1 agrees at 9 bases. The V gene's germline CDR1 is SNHLY and CDR2 FYNNEI. The J segment lost 3 bases and the V segment lost 0 bases, leaving 9 bases of the junction unmatched. The CDR3 is 17 residues long. The CDR3 nucleotides are TGTGCCAGCAGTGAAGCGCTTCCTAGACAGGGGGACTACGAGCAGTACTTC. It encodes CASSEALPRQGDYEQYF.

The rearrangement uses TRBV19 and TRBJ2-7, with a possible D match to TRBD1 (6 bases). Per germline, CDR1 LNHDA and CDR2 SQIVND (reference sequence). Deletions cut 5 bases from V and 3 bases from J, with 17 bases between. The CDR3 has 15 amino acids. The CDR3 spells CASSPGQTTYYEQYF. DNA of the CDR3: TGTGCCAGTAGTCCCGGACAGACGACTTACTACGAGCAGTACTTC.

The chain couples TRBV10-3 to TRBJ1-1; no clear D. This CDR3 is built from 13 residues. The V end lost 3 bases, the J end lost 0 bases, and 5 bases lay between the germline ends. The germline CDR1 and CDR2 sequences are ENHRY and SYGVKD. CDR3 sequence: CAISDRLNTEAFF. CDR3 coding DNA: TGTGCCATCAGTGACAGATTGAACACTGAAGCTTTCTTT.

This clone was seen a single time. The V call is TRBV7-2, the J call TRBJ1-5, with D hard to call. Trimming cost V 4 bases and J 0 bases, with 10 bases left between them. CDR1 is SGHTA, CDR2 FQGNSA, per germline. This CDR3 is built from 15 residues. The CDR3 loop reads CASSSRTNSNQPQHF. The CDR3 DNA follows: TGTGCCAGCAGCTCCCGGACTAATAGCAATCAGCCCCAGCATTTT.

The chain employs TRBV5-4 and TRBJ2-1, with 7 bases identical to TRBD2. CDR1 is SGHNT, CDR2 YYREEE, per germline (reference sequence). V lost 1 base to trimming and J lost 4 bases; unmatched junction nucleotides: 8. This CDR3 is built from 16 residues. Here the CDR3 reads CASSLLFGGSYNEQFF. The CDR3 DNA sequence: TGTGCCAGCAGCTTGTTGTTCGGGGGGTCTTACAATGAGCAGTTCTTC.

In its sample, this clone was seen once. The chain is built from TRBV7-2 and TRBJ2-3; tentative D call: TRBD2 (6 bases). This CDR3 region has 14 residues. CDR1 and CDR2 (germline): SGHTA, FQGNSA. Trimming removed 5 bases at V and 6 bases at J, with 15 bases between. In nucleotides, the CDR3 is TGTGCCAGCAGCCGGGACTTATCCTCCGATACGCAGTATTTT. Amino acid sequence: CASSRDLSSDTQYF.

A single count supports this clone. The V call is TRBV5-1, the J call TRBJ2-3; 9 positions match TRBD1. Germline assignment: CDR1 SGHRS and CDR2 YFSETQ. V shed 0 bases and J 2 bases; nucleotides not matched to a gene: 7. The CDR3 runs 17 residues. In DNA, the CDR3 is TGCGCCAGCAGCTTGGGGACAGGGACAGGGTCCACAGATACGCAGTATTTT. Translation gives CASSLGTGTGSTDTQYF.

V is TRBV4-2 and J is TRBJ2-3; 14 bases agree with TRBD2. V gave up 4 bases and J gave up 2 bases; unmatched junction bases: 5. The CDR3 runs to 17 residues. In germline, CDR1 is LGHNA, CDR2 YNFKEQ. CDR3 DNA sequence: TGTGCCAGCAGCCTAGGACTAGCGGGGGGAATCACAGATACGCAGTATTTT. This codes for CASSLGLAGGITDTQYF.

The V and J genes are TRBV6-6 and TRBJ1-2; 9 nucleotides match TRBD1. The CDR3 has 14 amino acids. Trimming cost V 5 bases and J 6 bases; bases outside gene matches: 7. CDR1 is MNHNY and CDR2 is SVGAGI in the germline V gene (reference sequence). This CDR3 reads CASSPIRDRDGYTF. The DNA for the CDR3 is TGTGCCAGCAGTCCCATCCGGGACAGGGATGGCTACACCTTC.

This chain links TRBV29-1 with TRBJ1-2; D may be TRBD1 (6 bases). CDR1 SQVTM and CDR2 ANQGSEA come from the germline V gene. This CDR3 spans 11 amino acids. V was trimmed by 7 bases and J by 8 bases, leaving 14 bases between them. As DNA, the CDR3 is TGCAGCGCCACAGACAGGTCGGGCTACACCTTC. It is translated as CSATDRSGYTF.

This chain joins TRBV10-3 and TRBJ1-6; weak D call: TRBD1 (5 bases). Germline values: CDR1 ENHRY, CDR2 SYGVKD. Trimming left V 6 bases short and J 7 bases short, with 13 bases between. The CDR3 contains 14 residues. CDR3 sequence: CAIRQDGLNSPLHF. In DNA, the CDR3 is TGTGCCATCAGACAGGACGGCCTGAATTCACCCCTCCACTTT.

The chain is built from TRBV7-2 and TRBJ2-2, with a possible D match to TRBD1 (5 bases). The CDR3 runs 14 residues. Between the trimmed V and J ends, which lost 5 bases and 2 bases, there was a span of 9 bases. Germline-derived CDR1 and CDR2 are SGHTA and FQGNSA. The CDR3 loop reads CASSRGQNTGELFF. CDR3 DNA sequence: TGTGCCAGCAGCCGCGGACAAAACACCGGGGAGCTGTTTTTT.

V gene TRBV19 combines with J gene TRBJ1-1, with TRBD1 matching 8 bases. V was clipped by 4 bases and J by 0 bases; unmatched bases: 4. There are 15 residues in the CDR3. CDR1 and CDR2 (germline): LNHDA, SQIVND (reference sequence). The CDR3 loop reads CASSTGQGMNTEAFF. For the CDR3, the DNA is TGTGCCAGTAGTACCGGACAGGGTATGAACACTGAAGCTTTCTTT.

J is TRBJ2-1 and V is TRBV5-1; D may be TRBD2 (6 bases). This CDR3 is 14 amino acids long. Looked up from germline, CDR1 is SGHRS and CDR2 is YFSETQ. V lost 0 bases to trimming and J lost 5 bases, with 9 bases between them. The CDR3 sequence: CASSLGGADNEQFF. CDR3 bases: TGCGCCAGCAGCTTGGGCGGGGCCGACAATGAGCAGTTCTTC.

The V gene is TRBV6-6, the J gene TRBJ2-7, with TRBD2 as a possible D gene (5 bases). CDR1 is MNHNY and CDR2 is SVGAGI in the germline V gene (reference sequence). The CDR3 contains 11 residues. Trimming cost V 7 bases and J 4 bases, with 8 bases left between them. The CDR3 bases are TGTGCCAGCACCCCGGGGTACGAGCAGTACTTC. Translating gives CASTPGYEQYF.